A single T cell receptor beta chain is shown here with its context. Its cognate antigen is unknown. The data originate from a study of shared clonotypes between healthy human individuals. Study context: Researchers assigned three CD4 naive, three CD4 memory, two CD8 naive and one CD8 memory plate to each donor.

Donors included only healthy HIV-negative adults lacking recent acute infections or vaccinations. The germline V gene has CDR1 SGHDN and CDR2 FVKESK. The CDR3 sequence is 13 residues long. V was trimmed by 4 bases and J by 8 bases, leaving 14 bases between them. Overall study findings and caveats: Investigators expected sequencing depth to affect clonotype sharing among donors. Only blood was sampled, and tissue TCR repertoires likely differ from blood ones.

Assay used: immunoSEQ multiplex PCR; TCRdb lists only in-frame clones, some missing. The sample consists of around 1.1 million clones, approximately 80% of them appearing once. The chain recombines TRBV14 with TRBJ1-2; no clear D gene. The sequenced sample consisted of memory CD4+ T cells from PBMCs. Stated subset: CD45RA-negative fraction. The receptor's source is a man aged 18 to 35 in good health. Some clones in this sample may be carry-over from other donors' samples. CDR3 amino acids: CASSRPPLGGYTF. The DNA for the CDR3 is TGTGCCAGCAGCCGACCACCCCTCGGAGGCTACACCTTC.